This TCR beta chain was obtained from a study of spatial heterogeneity in lung cancer. As for the study in general: Fewer alpha-chain than beta-chain sequences were consistently detected. General study findings and limits: How many expanded intratumoral alpha and beta TCRs were present tracked the tumor mutation count, which was a count of nonsynonymous mutations.

TCRdb independently ran MiXCR on the 5' RACE reads; one entry per CDR3 protein. The sample records under 14,000 distinct CDR3 sequences, approximately 7.9% being singletons. This clonotype was seen many times. The antigen remains undetermined. V shed 1 base and J 11 bases; nucleotides not matched to a gene: 0. This CDR3 has 11 residues. CDR1 SGHTA and CDR2 FQGNSA come from the germline V gene. The time point is: sample taken at primary tumor resection. The donors comprised some 72 untreated early-stage non-small cell lung cancer patients. The sequenced material consisted of unsorted whole RNA from tumor, nontumor lung or frozen PBMC.

J is TRBJ1-1 and V is TRBV7-2; 8 bases match TRBD1. The clonotype originates from a female donor with early-stage non-small cell lung cancer. The specimen comprised lung tumor tissue, sampled at surgery. In DNA form, the CDR3 reads TGTGCCAGCAGCTTAGGGACAGGGGCTTTCTTT. It specifies CASSLGTGAFF.